The rows below give T cell receptor beta chains drawn from one sample of a study of T cell repertoires in cytomegalovirus infection. TCRdb independently ran MiXCR on the reads; one entry per CDR3 protein. The top ten clones hold less than 9.5% of a sample with under 800,000 distinct CDR3 sequences, approximately 24% of them seen once. Input material: CD8+ T cells from PBMCs. The receptors stem from a human donor in good health (CMV status not recorded). Some clones in this sample may be carry-over from other donors' samples. Both conserved end residues are part of each CDR3. D genes are given only for firm matches. Part of the rows lack a size; the others show once, few, many or a class for expanded clones.

length	D	V	size	J	CDR3	DNA
16	.	TRBV24-1	.	TRBJ2-2	CATSDLGTRDTGELFF	TGTGCCACCAGTGACCTCGGGACAAGGGACACCGGGGAGCTGTTTTTT
12	.	TRBV29-1	.	TRBJ2-5	CSVATSGETQYF	TGCAGCGTAGCAACAAGCGGGGAGACCCAGTACTTC
14	.	TRBV7-6	many	TRBJ2-1	CASSSSPARNEQFF	TGTGCCAGCAGCTCCAGCCCGGCGAGGAATGAGCAGTTCTTC
14	.	TRBV25-1	.	TRBJ1-1	CASTPRGLSTEAFF	TGTGCCAGCACTCCTCGAGGTTTGAGCACTGAAGCTTTCTTT
15	.	TRBV13	.	TRBJ2-2	CASHGTLPNTGELFF	TGTGCCAGCCATGGGACTCTACCTAACACCGGGGAGCTGTTTTTT
15	TRBD1	TRBV29-1	once	TRBJ1-2	CSVRDRASPDYGYTF	TGCAGCGTGCGGGACAGGGCCAGCCCGGACTATGGCTACACCTTC
14	.	TRBV25-1	few	TRBJ2-2	CASSEDRYTGELFF	TGTGCCAGCAGTGAGGACAGATACACCGGGGAGCTGTTTTTT
12	.	TRBV20-1	few	TRBJ1-2	CSALPKGSGYTF	TGCAGTGCCCTCCCCAAAGGTTCCGGCTACACCTTC
13	.	TRBV29-1	few	TRBJ1-5	CSTLDGSNQPQHF	TGCAGTACGTTGGACGGAAGCAATCAGCCCCAGCATTTT
16	.	TRBV7-2	many	TRBJ1-2	CASSFTEYEANYGYTF	TGTGCCAGCAGCTTCACCGAGTATGAAGCTAACTATGGCTACACCTTC
13	.	TRBV20-1	many	TRBJ2-2	CSAVDGNTGELFF	TGCAGTGCTGTGGACGGCAACACCGGGGAGCTGTTTTTT
16	.	TRBV6-2/TRBV6-3	.	TRBJ2-1	CASSALGGTFYNEQFF	TGTGCCAGCAGTGCCTTGGGTGGGACCTTCTACAATGAGCAGTTCTTC
13	TRBD2	TRBV2	few	TRBJ2-3	CASGGLAKDTQYF	TGTGCCAGCGGAGGACTAGCGAAAGATACGCAGTATTTT
14	TRBD2	TRBV20-1	.	TRBJ2-1	CSATLANSYNEQFF	TGCAGTGCAACACTAGCGAACTCCTACAATGAGCAGTTCTTC
16	.	TRBV28	.	TRBJ1-2	CASSPPPRTGIYGYTF	TGTGCCAGCAGTCCTCCCCCCCGCACAGGGATCTATGGCTACACCTTC
13	.	TRBV19	few	TRBJ2-2	CASSMGSTGELFF	TGTGCCAGTAGTATGGGCAGCACCGGGGAGCTGTTTTTT
14	.	TRBV20-1	.	TRBJ2-2	CSARDRGNTGELFF	TGCAGTGCTAGAGATCGAGGGAACACCGGGGAGCTGTTTTTT
19	TRBD2	TRBV28	.	TRBJ2-3	CASSLCKTTLAGDTDTQYF	TGTGCCAGCAGTTTATGCAAGACCACACTAGCGGGGGACACAGATACGCAGTATTTT
12	.	TRBV5-1	few	TRBJ2-1	CASKTGLNEQFF	TGCGCCAGCAAAACAGGCCTAAATGAGCAGTTCTTC
11	.	TRBV7-6	.	TRBJ1-1	CASSPPGVAFF	TGTGCCAGCAGCCCCCCAGGGGTAGCTTTCTTT
15	.	TRBV7-2	many	TRBJ2-7	CASSLNLHGGNEQYF	TGTGCCAGCAGCTTAAACCTTCACGGCGGAAACGAGCAGTACTTC
12	.	TRBV15	.	TRBJ2-1	CATSRNHNEQFF	TGTGCCACCAGCAGAAACCACAATGAGCAGTTCTTC
12	.	TRBV7-9	many	TRBJ1-2	CASSSPGGDYTF	TGTGCCAGCAGCTCCCCGGGGGGCGACTACACCTTC
18	.	TRBV5-5	few	TRBJ2-1	CASSSTTLPGSSYNEQFF	TGTGCCAGCAGCTCGACCACCCTCCCGGGGAGCTCCTACAATGAGCAGTTCTTC
16	.	TRBV6-5	many	TRBJ1-4	CASSYSWADSYEKLFF	TGTGCCAGCAGTTACTCATGGGCAGACTCCTATGAAAAACTGTTTTTT
16	.	TRBV4-3	few	TRBJ1-2	CASSQDTEYSNYGYTF	TGCGCCAGCAGCCAGGATACCGAGTACTCTAACTATGGCTACACCTTC
14	.	TRBV28	.	TRBJ1-1	CASSLLDSNTEAFF	TGTGCCAGCAGTTTACTTGACAGTAACACTGAAGCTTTCTTT
14	TRBD1	TRBV29-1	.	TRBJ1-2	CSVEDSGRGLGYTF	TGCAGCGTTGAAGATTCGGGCAGGGGGCTTGGCTACACCTTC
18	.	TRBV6-4	few	TRBJ2-1	CASSDSGGPGGTLNEQFF	TGTGCCAGCAGTGACTCTGGGGGCCCAGGAGGGACCCTCAATGAGCAGTTCTTC
14	TRBD1	TRBV6-5	few	TRBJ1-5	CASRPGTGTQPQHF	TGTGCCAGCAGACCTGGGACAGGGACTCAGCCCCAGCATTTT
14	.	TRBV7-2	many	TRBJ2-5	CASSLTTYGETQYF	TGTGCCAGCAGCTTAACGACTTACGGAGAGACCCAGTACTTC
12	.	TRBV29-1	.	TRBJ2-5	CSVPGTAMAQYF	TGCAGCGTGCCCGGGACCGCCATGGCCCAGTACTTC
13	.	TRBV14	.	TRBJ2-2	CASSQVLTGELFF	TGTGCCAGCAGCCAAGTATTAACCGGGGAGCTGTTTTTT
15	TRBD1	TRBV7-8	many	TRBJ2-2	CASRTGTGNTGELFF	TGTGCCAGCAGGACCGGGACAGGGAACACCGGGGAGCTGTTTTTT
16	TRBD2	TRBV11-3	.	TRBJ2-1	CASSLEGSGAYNEQFF	TGTGCCAGCAGCTTAGAGGGCAGCGGGGCCTACAATGAGCAGTTCTTC
16	.	TRBV7-6	many	TRBJ2-5	CASSLEPQGAEETQYF	TGTGCCAGCAGCTTAGAGCCCCAAGGCGCGGAAGAGACCCAGTACTTC
15	.	TRBV5-6	.	TRBJ2-7	CASRSDRKNSYEQYF	TGTGCCAGCAGGTCAGACAGGAAGAACTCCTACGAGCAGTACTTC
16	TRBD1	TRBV7-3	.	TRBJ1-1	CVSSLPRDRGHTEAFF	TGTGTCAGCAGCTTACCCCGGGACAGGGGTCACACTGAAGCTTTCTTT
17	.	TRBV4-3	.	TRBJ1-1	CASSQESPGRVITEAFF	TGCGCCAGCAGCCAAGAATCGCCAGGGAGGGTTATCACTGAAGCTTTCTTT
15	.	TRBV9	.	TRBJ2-1	CASSPPGSFGNEQFF	TGTGCCAGCAGCCCCCCGGGGAGTTTTGGCAATGAGCAGTTCTTC